The present entry profiles one T cell receptor beta chain with its context. This sample stems from a study of cytomegalovirus exposure and HLA in healthy donors. Each of the donors was a healthy bone marrow donor. CDR1 is SNHLY, CDR2 FYNNEI, per germline. With V trimmed by 3 bases and J by 0 bases, 6 bases remained unmatched. The length of the CDR3 is 17 residues. The study ran its PCR with 60 Vbeta and 13 Jbeta primers. The method was immunoSEQ multiplex PCR; TCRdb's version includes in-frame clones alone and lacks a portion of them. The repertoire includes some 120,000 clones, around 84% of them detected once, and approximately 3% sits in the top ten.

The receptor was derived from a young woman in good health and CMV-seropositive. J is TRBJ2-1 and V is TRBV2; TRBD2 matches 9 bases. Sequenced input: PBMCs. In nucleotides, the CDR3 is TGTGCCAGCAGTGAGGGAGCGGGGGGTGCCTCCTACAATGAGCAGTTCTTC. This encodes CASSEGAGGASYNEQFF. Drawing the rest from reference TRBV2 and TRBJ2-1, the complete variable domain is EPEVTQTPSHQVTQMGQEVILRCVPISNHLYFYWYRQILGQKVEFLVSFYNNEISEKSEIFDDQFSVERPDGSNFTLKIRSTKLEDSAMYFCASSEGAGGASYNEQFFGPGTRLTVL.